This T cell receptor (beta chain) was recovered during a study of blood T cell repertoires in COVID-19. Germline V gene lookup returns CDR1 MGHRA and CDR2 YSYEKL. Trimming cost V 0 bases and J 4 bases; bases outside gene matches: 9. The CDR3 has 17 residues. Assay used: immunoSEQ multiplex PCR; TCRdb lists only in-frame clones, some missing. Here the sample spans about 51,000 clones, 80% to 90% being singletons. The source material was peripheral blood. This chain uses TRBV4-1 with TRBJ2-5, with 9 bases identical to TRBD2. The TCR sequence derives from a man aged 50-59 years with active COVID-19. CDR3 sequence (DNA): TGCGCCAGCAGCCAAGAGGGGTGGCGGGGGGGCGGAGAGACCCAGTACTTC. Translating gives CASSQEGWRGGGETQYF.